The entry below gives a single T cell receptor beta chain sequence along with its context. Antigen: not known. The data derive from a study of OX40 agonist ivuxolimab in advanced cancers. The germline gives CDR1 LGHNA, CDR2 YNFKEQ. CDR3 size: 15 residues. V was cut by 5 bases and J by 2 bases, with 16 bases left in between. Using immunoSEQ multiplex PCR, the repertoire was profiled, and TCRdb retains in-frame clones only, with some absent. The table lists tens of thousands of clones, about nine tenths of them singletons, with roughly 2.7% in the top ten. Patients were ruled out by autoimmune disease history or systemic immunosuppression. Points from the study as a whole: The mean number of expanded clones was higher in CD8+ T cells than in CD4+.

The sequences come from CD4+ or CD8+ T cells sorted from blood, collected in a trial of the OX40 agonist ivuxolimab. This receptor was identified in an adult with an advanced solid tumor such as melanoma, head and neck, liver or kidney cancer. The rearrangement joins TRBV4-2 to TRBJ2-7; D is uncertain. DNA of the CDR3: TGTGCCAGCAGCTTGGACCAGGCGTCTCCCTACGAGCAGTACTTC. Translated: CASSLDQASPYEQYF.